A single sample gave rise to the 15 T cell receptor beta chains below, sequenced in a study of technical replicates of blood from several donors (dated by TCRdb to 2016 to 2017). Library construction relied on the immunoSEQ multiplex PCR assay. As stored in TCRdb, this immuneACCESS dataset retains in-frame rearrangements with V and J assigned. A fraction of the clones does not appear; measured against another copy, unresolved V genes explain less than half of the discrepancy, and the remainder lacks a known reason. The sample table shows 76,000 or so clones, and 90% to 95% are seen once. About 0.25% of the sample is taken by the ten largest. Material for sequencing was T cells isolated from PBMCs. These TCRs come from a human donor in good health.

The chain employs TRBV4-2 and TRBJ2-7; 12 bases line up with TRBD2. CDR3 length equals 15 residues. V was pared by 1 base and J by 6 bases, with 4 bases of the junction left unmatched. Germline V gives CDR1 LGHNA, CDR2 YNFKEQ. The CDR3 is CASSQVLLAGGEQYF. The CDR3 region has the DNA TGTGCCAGCAGCCAAGTATTACTAGCGGGAGGCGAGCAGTACTTC.

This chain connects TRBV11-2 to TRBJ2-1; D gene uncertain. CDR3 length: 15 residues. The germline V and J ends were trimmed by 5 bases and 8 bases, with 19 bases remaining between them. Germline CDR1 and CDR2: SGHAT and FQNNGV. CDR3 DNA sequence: TGTGCCAGCAGCCACCAGGATGGGTTGGTAGATGAGCAGTTCTTC. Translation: CASSHQDGLVDEQFF.

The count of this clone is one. CDR3 DNA sequence: TGTGCCAGCAGCTTAGGGACAGGGGCCCCGAATGAGCAGTTCTTC. As protein: CASSLGTGAPNEQFF. The chain uses TRBV5-4 and TRBJ2-1, with 10 bases aligning to TRBD1. The CDR3 totals 15 residues. The trim removed 2 bases at V and 7 bases at J, leaving 6 bases unmatched. Germline V gives CDR1 SGHNT, CDR2 YYREEE (reference sequence).

As DNA, the CDR3 is TGTGCCACTCCGGGACAGGGGCTAGGCACAGATACGCAGTATTTT. Translated, it gives CATPGQGLGTDTQYF. The chain combines TRBV25-1 with TRBJ2-3; 10 bases map to TRBD1. This CDR3 contains 15 residues. Germline V gives CDR1 MGHDK, CDR2 SYGVNS. V lost 10 bases and J lost 1; bases outside the gene matches: 8.

The CDR3 region is CASSLVRYEQYF. CDR3 nucleotides: TGTGCCAGCAGCTTAGTTAGATACGAGCAGTACTTC. V is TRBV7-8 and J is TRBJ2-7; D gene unclear. V was clipped by 1 base and J by 4 bases, with 5 bases between them. Germline V CDR1 and CDR2: SGHVS, FQNEAQ. There are 12 residues in the CDR3.

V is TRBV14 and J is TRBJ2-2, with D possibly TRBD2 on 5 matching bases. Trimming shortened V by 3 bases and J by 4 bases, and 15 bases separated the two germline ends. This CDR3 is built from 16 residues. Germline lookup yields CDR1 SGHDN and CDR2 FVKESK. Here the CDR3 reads CASSHRVARGTGELFF. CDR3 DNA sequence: TGTGCCAGCAGCCACCGGGTAGCGCGAGGCACCGGGGAGCTGTTTTTT.

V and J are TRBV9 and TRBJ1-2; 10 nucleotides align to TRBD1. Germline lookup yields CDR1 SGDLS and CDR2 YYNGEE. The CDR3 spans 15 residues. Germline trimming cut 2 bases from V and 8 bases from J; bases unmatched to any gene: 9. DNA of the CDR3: TGTGCCAGCAGCGTTAGTGGACAGGGGGTGGGCGGCTACACCTTC. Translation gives CASSVSGQGVGGYTF. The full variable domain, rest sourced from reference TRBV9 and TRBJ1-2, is DSGVTQTPKHLITATGQRVTLRCSPRSGDLSVYWYQQSLDQGLQFLIQYYNGEERAKGNILERFSAQQFPDLHSELNLSSLELGDSALYFCASSVSGQGVGGYTFGSGTRLTVV.

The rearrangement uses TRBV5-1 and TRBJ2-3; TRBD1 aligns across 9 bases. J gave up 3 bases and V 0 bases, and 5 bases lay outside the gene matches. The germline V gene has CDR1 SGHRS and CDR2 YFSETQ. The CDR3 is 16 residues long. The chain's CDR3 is CASSLAPGQGTDTQYF. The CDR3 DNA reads TGCGCCAGCAGCTTGGCCCCGGGACAGGGAACAGATACGCAGTATTTT.

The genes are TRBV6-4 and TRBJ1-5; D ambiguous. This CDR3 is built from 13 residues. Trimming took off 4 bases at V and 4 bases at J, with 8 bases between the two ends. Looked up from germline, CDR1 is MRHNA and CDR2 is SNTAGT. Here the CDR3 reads CASSVERNQPQHF. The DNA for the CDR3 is TGTGCCAGCAGTGTAGAGCGGAATCAGCCCCAGCATTTT.

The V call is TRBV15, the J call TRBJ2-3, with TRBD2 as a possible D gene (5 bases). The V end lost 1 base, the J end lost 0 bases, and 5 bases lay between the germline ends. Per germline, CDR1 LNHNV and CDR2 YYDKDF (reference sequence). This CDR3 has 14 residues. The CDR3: CATSRAGSTDTQYF. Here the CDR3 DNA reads TGTGCCACCAGCAGAGCGGGGAGCACAGATACGCAGTATTTT.

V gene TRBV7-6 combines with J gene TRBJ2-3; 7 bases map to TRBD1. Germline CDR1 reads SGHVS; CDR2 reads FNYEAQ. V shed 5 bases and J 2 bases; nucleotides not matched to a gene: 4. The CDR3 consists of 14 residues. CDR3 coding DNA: TGTGCCAGCAGCCCGGGACAGTCCACAGATACGCAGTATTTT. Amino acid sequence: CASSPGQSTDTQYF. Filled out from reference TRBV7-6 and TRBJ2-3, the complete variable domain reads GAGVSQSPRYKVTKRGQDVALRCDPISGHVSLYWYRQALGQGPEFLTYFNYEAQQDKSGLPNDRFSAERPEGSISTLTIQRTEQRDSAMYRCASSPGQSTDTQYFGPGTRLTVL.

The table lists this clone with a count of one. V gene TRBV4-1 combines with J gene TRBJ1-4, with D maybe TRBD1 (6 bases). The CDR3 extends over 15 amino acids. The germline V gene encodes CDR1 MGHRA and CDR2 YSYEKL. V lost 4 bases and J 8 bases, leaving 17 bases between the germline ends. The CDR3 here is CASSRDTGRGEKLFF. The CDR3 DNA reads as TGCGCCAGCAGCCGTGATACAGGGAGGGGAGAAAAACTGTTTTTT.

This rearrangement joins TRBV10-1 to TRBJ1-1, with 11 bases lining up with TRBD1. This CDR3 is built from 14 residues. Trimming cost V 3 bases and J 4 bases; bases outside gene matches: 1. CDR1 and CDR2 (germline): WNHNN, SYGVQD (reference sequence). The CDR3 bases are TGCGCCAGCAGTGATGGGACAGGGGGCACTGAAGCTTTCTTT. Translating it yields CASSDGTGGTEAFF.

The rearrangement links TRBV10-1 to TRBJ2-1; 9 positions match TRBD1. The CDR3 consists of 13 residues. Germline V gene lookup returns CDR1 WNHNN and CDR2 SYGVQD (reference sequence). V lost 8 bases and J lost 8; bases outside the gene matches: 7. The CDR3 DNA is TGCGCCAGCCCGGGACAGGGAGGCGATGAGCAGTTCTTC. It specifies CASPGQGGDEQFF.

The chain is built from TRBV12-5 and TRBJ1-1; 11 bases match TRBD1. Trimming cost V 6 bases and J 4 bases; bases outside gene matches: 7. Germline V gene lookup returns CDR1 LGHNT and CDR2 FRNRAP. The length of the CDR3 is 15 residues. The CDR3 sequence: CASGNGQGARTEAFF. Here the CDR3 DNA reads TGTGCTAGTGGCAATGGACAGGGGGCGCGCACTGAAGCTTTCTTT. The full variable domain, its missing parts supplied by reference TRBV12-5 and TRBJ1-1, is DARVTQTPRHKVTEMGQEVTMRCQPILGHNTVFWYRQTMMQGLELLAYFRNRAPLDDSGMPKDRFSAEMPDATLATLKIQPSEPRDSAVYFCASGNGQGARTEAFFGQGTRLTVV.